This T cell receptor beta chain appears in the sequencing data of a study of response to subunit inactivated influenza vaccine. Whole-study findings and limits: A suggestion made by the authors is that each seasonal influenza vaccination recruits few new T cells.

TCRdb used MiXCR to reprocess the RT-PCR reads, holding one entry per CDR3 protein. The data contain approximately 520,000 distinct CDR3 sequences, 25% of them seen just once; the ten biggest clones take up over 1.5%. Notes on this clonotype: Antigen unknown.

Per the germline V gene, CDR1 is SGHRS and CDR2 is YFSETQ. This CDR3 region has 13 residues. V was trimmed by 5 bases and J by 1 base, leaving 6 bases between them. The chain is built from TRBV5-1 and TRBJ2-2; D call uncertain. Sequencing was performed on CD4+ T cells sorted from PBMCs, taken 4 to 6 days after vaccination. The receptor was isolated from a man aged 50 to 59 who received an inactivated influenza vaccine. DNA of the CDR3: TGCGCCAGCAGACCAGTGAACACCGGGGAGCTGTTTTTT. As protein: CASRPVNTGELFF.